The 4 T cell receptor beta chains below come from one sample, sequenced in a study of control samples from healthy donors and cancer patients. Data came from immunoSEQ multiplex PCR; TCRdb stores just in-frame clones and leaves some out. Of some 37,000 clones listed, approximately 90% are singletons. Sequencing was done on a sample of blood. Receptors originate from a woman between 50 and 59 years old in good health.

The chain uses TRBV5-1 and TRBJ2-5; D is undetermined. In germline, CDR1 is SGHRS, CDR2 YFSETQ. The CDR3 loop spans 11 amino acids. The V gene lost 1 base and the J gene lost 5 bases, with 3 bases spanning the gap. The CDR3 loop reads CASSLMETQYF. DNA of the CDR3: TGCGCCAGCAGCTTGATGGAGACCCAGTACTTC.

This sequence joins TRBV12-5 and TRBJ1-3; 7 bases are a match to TRBD1. Germline V gives CDR1 LGHNT, CDR2 FRNRAP. The V and J ends lost 6 bases and 0 bases, in that order; junction bases with no gene match: 2. The CDR3 has 14 amino acids. CDR3 region: CASGGTASGNTIYF. The CDR3 DNA reads as TGTGCTAGTGGGGGGACAGCCTCTGGAAACACCATATATTTT.

Sample share makes this clone large. The chain joins TRBV6-6 to TRBJ2-3; D is uncertain. Germline V lookup: CDR1 MNHNY, CDR2 SVGAGI (reference sequence). V was pared by 2 bases and J by 6 bases, with 6 bases between. CDR3 length: 12 residues. This CDR3 is CASSYAWDTQYF. DNA for the CDR3: TGTGCCAGCAGTTACGCGTGGGATACGCAGTATTTT.

J is TRBJ2-5 and V is TRBV5-8; TRBD1 matches at 11 bases. CDR1 and CDR2 from the germline V gene are SGHTS and YDEGEE. V gave up 2 bases and J gave up 5 bases; unmatched junction bases: 17. This CDR3 region has 19 residues. The CDR3 bases are TGTGCCAGCAGCTTTCGGCGGTCCGGGACAGGGGGTGGCAAGGAGACCCAGTACTTC. It yields the protein CASSFRRSGTGGGKETQYF.